This T cell receptor beta chain was recorded in a study of blood T cell repertoires in COVID-19. For the study at large: Spain, Italy and the United States supplied samples that represented acute and convalescent COVID-19. The analysed material was cDNA or gDNA that came from T cells, B-cell-depleted T cells, or PBMCs.

Per the study methods: Amplification from reference gene primers served as the basis for estimated nucleated cell counts. This table comes from immunoSEQ multiplex PCR, and its TCRdb copy is limited to in-frame clones, with some not included. V, J and clone size are taken as reported in that table, and D and trimming were inferred from the DNA itself. Here the sample spans roughly 72,000 clones, 88% being singletons. The germline gives CDR1 LGHNT, CDR2 FRNRAP. V lost 4 bases and J lost 6; bases outside the gene matches: 7. The CDR3 consists of 14 residues. The sequence came from a human donor in a cohort sampled during active COVID-19. Sequenced: peripheral blood. The chain recombines TRBV12-5 with TRBJ2-3; 7 bases are a match to TRBD1. CDR3 bases: TGTGCTAGTGGTTACTCAGGGGGATCGGATACGCAGTATTTT. Translation gives CASGYSGGSDTQYF.